This T cell receptor beta chain was sequenced in a study of shared clonotypes between healthy human individuals. Study-wide context: Donors, aged 18 to 49, were a couple of women and three men. Used for every donor were three CD4 naive, three CD4 memory, two CD8 naive and one CD8 memory plate.

The assay was immunoSEQ multiplex PCR, and TCRdb's table has in-frame clones only and misses some. The data contain about 300,000 clones, under 80% of them seen just once; the ten biggest clones take up approximately 10%. Sequenced material: memory CD4+ T cells sorted from blood. Subset given: CD45RA-negative fraction. This clonotype was sampled from a man aged 30 to 45 in good health.

The CDR3 DNA is TGTGCCAGCAGCGCCCGCACTAGCGGGAGGAATGAGCAGTACTTC. Translation: CASSARTSGRNEQYF. The rearrangement joins TRBV6-6 to TRBJ2-7; 12 bases map to TRBD2. In germline, CDR1 is MNHNY, CDR2 SVGAGI (reference sequence). CDR3 size: 15 residues. V gave up 6 bases and J gave up 7 bases; unmatched junction bases: 10.